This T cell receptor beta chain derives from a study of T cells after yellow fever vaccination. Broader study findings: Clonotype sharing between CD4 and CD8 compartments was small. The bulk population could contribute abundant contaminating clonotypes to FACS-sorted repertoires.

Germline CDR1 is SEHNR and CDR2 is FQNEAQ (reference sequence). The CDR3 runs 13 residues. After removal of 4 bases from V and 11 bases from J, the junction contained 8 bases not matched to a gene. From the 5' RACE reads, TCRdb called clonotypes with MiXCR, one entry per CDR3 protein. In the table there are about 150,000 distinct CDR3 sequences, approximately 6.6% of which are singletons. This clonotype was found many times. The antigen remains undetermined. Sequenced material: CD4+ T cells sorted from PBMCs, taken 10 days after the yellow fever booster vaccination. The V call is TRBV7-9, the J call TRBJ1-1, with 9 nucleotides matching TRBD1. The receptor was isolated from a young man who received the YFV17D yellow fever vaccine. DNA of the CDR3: TGTGCCAGCAGCTCTGAGACAGGGGGGGACGCTTTCTTT. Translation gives CASSSETGGDAFF. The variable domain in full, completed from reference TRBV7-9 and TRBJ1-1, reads DTGVSQNPRHKITKRGQNVTFRCDPISEHNRLYWYRQTLGQGPEFLTYFQNEAQLEKSRLLSDRFSAERPKGSFSTLEIQRTEQGDSAMYLCASSSETGGDAFFGQGTRLTVV.